The source of this T cell receptor beta chain is a study of blood T cell repertoires in COVID-19. About the study: Italy, Spain and the United States were the sources of the convalescent and acute COVID-19 samples. Nucleic acid was either cDNA or gDNA, and it came from T cells, B-cell-depleted T cells, or PBMCs.

The CDR3 contains 15 residues. CDR1 and CDR2 (germline): KGHSH, LQKENI. V shed 4 bases, J shed 2 bases, and the junction held 6 bases outside the gene matches. As processed by the authors: The authors estimated nucleated cell counts from reference gene primer amplification. Using immunoSEQ multiplex PCR, the repertoire was profiled, and TCRdb retains in-frame clones only, with some absent. The DNA gave D and trimming, while V, J and clone size come from that table. The sample shows 120,000 or so clones, about 90% of them seen only once. The chain links TRBV18 to TRBJ2-7; 9 bases fit TRBD1. Sequencing used peripheral blood. The TCR sequence derives from a woman aged 60 to 75 with acute or convalescent COVID-19. CDR3 protein: CASSLGTGYPYEQYV. CDR3 nucleotides: TGTGCCAGCTCACTCGGGACAGGGTACCCCTACGAGCAGTACGTC.